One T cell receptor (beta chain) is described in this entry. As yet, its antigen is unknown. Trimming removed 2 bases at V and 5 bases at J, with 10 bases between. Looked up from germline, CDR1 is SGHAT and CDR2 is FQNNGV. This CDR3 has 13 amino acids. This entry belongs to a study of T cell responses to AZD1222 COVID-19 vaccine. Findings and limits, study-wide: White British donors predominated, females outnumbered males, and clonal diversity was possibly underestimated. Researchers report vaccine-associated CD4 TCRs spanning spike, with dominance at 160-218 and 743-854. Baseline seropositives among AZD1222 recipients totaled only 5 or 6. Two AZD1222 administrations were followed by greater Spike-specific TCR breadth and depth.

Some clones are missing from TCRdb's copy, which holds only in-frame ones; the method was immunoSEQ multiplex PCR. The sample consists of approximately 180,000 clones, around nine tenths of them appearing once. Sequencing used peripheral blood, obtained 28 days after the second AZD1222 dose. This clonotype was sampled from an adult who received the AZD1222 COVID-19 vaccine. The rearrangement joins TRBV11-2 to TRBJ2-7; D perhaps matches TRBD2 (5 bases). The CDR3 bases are TGTGCCAGCAGCTTACCGGGAATAGACGAGCAGTACTTC. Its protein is CASSLPGIDEQYF.